Given below is one T cell receptor (beta chain) in context. Its antigen is unidentified. Isolation yielded PBMCs, at least 6.5 million per sample, in every case. Looked up from germline, CDR1 is SGHRS and CDR2 is YFSETQ. The CDR3 spans 19 residues. V was trimmed by 0 bases and J by 4 bases, leaving 25 bases between them. The data were obtained in a study of blood T cells in healthy people across ages. Looking at the study overall: For every two T cells, template switching captured about one barcoded beta molecule. Regarding the study as a whole: Estimated diversity across one million T cells was deemed an underestimate.

The second PCR ran roughly 7 to 12 cycles with a sample-barcoded 5' primer and J-beta primers. A template-switch adaptor containing 12 random nucleotides labeled each cDNA molecule. TCRdb processed the 5' RACE reads anew with MiXCR; each CDR3 protein has one entry. The sample yields roughly 1,500,000 distinct CDR3 sequences, roughly 45% seen once. The chain carries TRBV5-1 and TRBJ1-2, with D possibly matching TRBD1 (6 bases). Sequencing was carried out using blood. This receptor was obtained from a young woman in good health. CDR3 sequence reads: CASSLVEKTSGAGTYGYTF. As DNA, the CDR3 is TGCGCCAGCAGCTTGGTCGAAAAAACGTCAGGGGCCGGGACCTATGGCTACACCTTC.